The clone carrying this TCR beta chain showed up many times. This CDR3 is 13 amino acids long. CDR1 and CDR2 (germline): LGHDT, YNNKEL (reference sequence). V was cut by 4 bases and J by 0 bases, with 6 bases left in between. This specimen belongs to a study of T-cell reconstitution after alpha-beta-depleted transplantation in children. The TCRbeta library incorporated unique molecular identifiers. TCRdb independently ran MiXCR on the PCR reads; one entry per CDR3 protein. The profile shows some 200,000 distinct CDR3 sequences, approximately 10% of them singletons. The receptor's source is a human donor who donated a stem cell graft to a child with acute lymphoblastic leukemia. The chain couples TRBV3-1 to TRBJ1-2; D is unclear. Sequences were derived from PBMCs from the stem cell graft donor, sampled from the stem cell graft. DNA for the CDR3: TGTGCCAGCAGCCCAAGTTCTAACTATGGCTACACCTTC. Translating it yields CASSPSSNYGYTF. Using reference TRBV3-1 and TRBJ1-2 for the parts outside the CDR3, the full variable domain is DTAVSQTPKYLVTQMGNDKSIKCEQNLGHDTMYWYKQDSKKFLKIMFSYNNKELIINETVPNRFSPKSPDKAHLNLHINSLELGDSAVYFCASSPSSNYGYTFGSGTRLTVV.